This entry is about one T cell receptor beta chain. Treatment: preoperative locoregional IRX-2 cytokine immunotherapy. These data are taken from a study of preoperative IRX-2 immunotherapy in early breast cancer. The data were produced by immunoSEQ multiplex PCR, yet TCRdb's version contains in-frame clones alone and is incomplete. The sample records under 40,000 clones, roughly 96% being singletons. The CDR3 totals 19 residues. V dropped 0 bases and J dropped 8; count of bases not matched to a gene: 13. Germline CDR1 is KGHSH and CDR2 is LQKENI. The receptor's source is a human donor with breast cancer. The specimen was collected from a patient treated with IRX-2 immunotherapy. The V gene is TRBV18, the J gene TRBJ2-1; 13 bases agree with TRBD2. CDR3 in amino acids: CASSPPGAVGLAGYHEQFF. The CDR3 DNA reads as TGTGCCAGCTCACCACCGGGCGCCGTGGGACTAGCGGGGTATCATGAGCAGTTCTTC.